The rows below give T cell receptor beta chains drawn from one sample of a study of shared clonotypes between healthy human individuals. Sequencing used immunoSEQ multiplex PCR; TCRdb keeps in-frame clones, though not all of them. This table holds roughly 650,000 clones, around 97% found once. Input material: naive CD4+ T cells sorted from blood. These receptors came from a woman aged 30 to 39 in good health. Both conserved end residues are part of each CDR3. The D gene is left open where the match is weak. Size values are once, few and many counts, or a class for expanded clones, and some rows have none.

CDR3nt | CDR3aa | v_gene | d_gene | j_gene | abundance
TGCAGCGTAGGGGGGAGGGGAGGCCCAGATACGCAGTATTTT | CSVGGRGGPDTQYF | TRBV29-1 | - | TRBJ2-3 | -
TGTGCCAGCAGTGAAGAAGGGGTATACGAGCAGTACTTC | CASSEEGVYEQYF | TRBV6-1 | - | TRBJ2-7 | -
TGTGCCAGCAGCGGGGACAGGGGGCTTAATCAGCCCCAGCATTTT | CASSGDRGLNQPQHF | TRBV7-2 | TRBD1 | TRBJ1-5 | -
TGTGCCATCAAAAAGCCGGGAGAGGGCACAGATACGCAGTATTTT | CAIKKPGEGTDTQYF | TRBV10-3 | - | TRBJ2-3 | -
TGTGCCAGCAGCTTAGTCCCGGGTTTGGAGACCCAGTACTTC | CASSLVPGLETQYF | TRBV7-2 | - | TRBJ2-5 | -
TGTGCCAGCAGTTTATTTAGGGTTTTTGAAGGCACGTACGAGCAGTACTTC | CASSLFRVFEGTYEQYF | TRBV28 | - | TRBJ2-7 | -
TGTGCCAGCAGCGGTCGACAGGGAAGGGACTATGGCTACACCTTC | CASSGRQGRDYGYTF | TRBV7-9 | TRBD1 | TRBJ1-2 | -
TGTGCCAGCAGCTTAGCGGGAGGCACAGATACGCAGTATTTT | CASSLAGGTDTQYF | TRBV25-1 | TRBD2 | TRBJ2-3 | -
TGTGCCTGGAGTTACTCATTGAACACTGAAGCTTTCTTT | CAWSYSLNTEAFF | TRBV30 | - | TRBJ1-1 | once
TGCAGCGTTGAAGATACGGGGGCTCATGAAAAACTGTTTTTT | CSVEDTGAHEKLFF | TRBV29-1 | - | TRBJ1-4 | -
TGCGCCAGCAGCTTGGGACAGGGACAAGATACGCAGTATTTT | CASSLGQGQDTQYF | TRBV5-1 | TRBD1 | TRBJ2-3 | once
TGTGCCAGTGAACAGGTCCTGGGTACTGAAGCTTTCTTT | CASEQVLGTEAFF | TRBV19 | - | TRBJ1-1 | -
TGTGCCAGCAGTGAACCCGTGAGGTTTCAGCCCCAGCATTTT | CASSEPVRFQPQHF | TRBV6-1 | - | TRBJ1-5 | -
TGTGCCAGCAGTTACCACCGGACAGGGGTTAATGAAAAACTGTTTTTT | CASSYHRTGVNEKLFF | TRBV28 | TRBD1 | TRBJ1-4 | -
TGTGCCAGCAGGGTGACGGTGAACACTGAAGCTTTCTTT | CASRVTVNTEAFF | TRBV27 | - | TRBJ1-1 | once
TGTGCCAGCAGGGACACGCGTTCCAAAAACATTCAGTACTTC | CASRDTRSKNIQYF | TRBV13 | - | TRBJ2-4 | -
TGTGCCAGCAGTTACGCCGGGCCGGACTATGGCTACACCTTC | CASSYAGPDYGYTF | TRBV6-5 | - | TRBJ1-2 | -
TGTGCCAGCAGCTTGGTGGTTAGCGGGACCACAGATACGCAGTATTTT | CASSLVVSGTTDTQYF | TRBV5-5 | TRBD2 | TRBJ2-3 | -
TGTGCCAGCAGTATACCCCTCCCGGACCTCTATGGCTACACCTTC | CASSIPLPDLYGYTF | TRBV28 | - | TRBJ1-2 | -
TGTGCCAGCGGGAGGGATGGCTACACCTTC | CASGRDGYTF | TRBV6-6 | - | TRBJ1-2 | -
TGTGCCGGCCGACTGACCGGTAATTCACCCCTCCACTTT | CAGRLTGNSPLHF | TRBV30 | - | TRBJ1-6 | -
TGCGCCAGCAGCTTCCCCGGGACTAGCGGGAGGGCCTACGGCTACAATGAGCAGTTCTTC | CASSFPGTSGRAYGYNEQFF | TRBV5-1 | TRBD2 | TRBJ2-1 | -
TGTGCCATCAGTGGGGCGGGGCTCTCTGGGGCCAACGTCCTGACTTTC | CAISGAGLSGANVLTF | TRBV10-3 | - | TRBJ2-6 | -